These 20 T cell receptor beta chains originate from one sample sequenced in a study of shared clonotypes between healthy human individuals. This table comes from immunoSEQ multiplex PCR, and its TCRdb copy is limited to in-frame clones, with some not included. Of 2,100,000 or so clones in the sample, around 95% were seen once. Sequenced input: naive CD4+ T cells sorted from blood. This sample's subset: CD45RA+ positively selected. Every receptor here comes from a man between 18 and 29 years old in good health.

V is TRBV27 and J is TRBJ2-7; D is uncertain. Per the germline V gene, CDR1 is MNHEY and CDR2 is SMNVEV (reference sequence). Trimming shortened V by 4 bases and J by 0 bases, and 13 bases separated the two germline ends. The CDR3 sequence is 15 residues long. The CDR3 sequence: CASSCEFHSSYEQYF. For the CDR3, the DNA is TGTGCCAGCAGTTGTGAGTTCCATAGCTCCTACGAGCAGTACTTC.

The chain is built from TRBV6-1 and TRBJ1-1; tentatively, D is TRBD1 (5 bases). Germline CDR1 is MNHNS and CDR2 is SASEGT. The CDR3 is 15 amino acids. Trimming stripped 3 bases from V and 3 bases from J, with 14 bases between. The CDR3 region has the DNA TGTGCCAGCAGTGATCAAGGGGATGGGTACACTGAAGCTTTCTTT. Protein: CASSDQGDGYTEAFF.

The rearrangement links TRBV7-9 to TRBJ1-2, with 8 bases aligning to TRBD1. The CDR3 spans 15 residues. Germline values: CDR1 SEHNR, CDR2 FQNEAQ (reference sequence). Trimming cost V 4 bases and J 3 bases; bases outside gene matches: 7. CDR3: CASSSSDRVDYGYTF. The CDR3, as DNA: TGTGCCAGCAGCTCCTCGGACAGGGTGGACTATGGCTACACCTTC.

With regard to this clone: In the same sample, other DNA sequences code for this CDR3. This chain connects TRBV7-9 to TRBJ2-7; 7 bases match TRBD1. This CDR3 has 14 amino acids. Losses at the gene ends were 5 bases for V and 0 bases for J; bases not matched to a gene: 4. Germline CDR1 reads SEHNR; CDR2 reads FQNEAQ (reference sequence). The CDR3 coding sequence is TGTGCCAGCAGCCCGTGGGACAGCTCCTACGAGCAGTACTTC. It translates to CASSPWDSSYEQYF.

The chain joins TRBV6-5 to TRBJ2-1, with D possibly TRBD2 on 5 matching bases. The germline V gene encodes CDR1 MNHEY and CDR2 SVGAGI. Trimming took off 5 bases at V and 11 bases at J, with 13 bases between the two ends. CDR3 length: 12 amino acids. The CDR3 bases are TGTGCCAGCAGTAAGAGAACGGGGAAGCAGTTCTTC. Residues: CASSKRTGKQFF.

The chain combines TRBV6-5 with TRBJ1-1, with 7 positions matching TRBD1. V lost 6 bases to trimming and J lost 4 bases; unmatched junction nucleotides: 11. This CDR3 contains 15 residues. The germline gives CDR1 MNHEY, CDR2 SVGAGI. The CDR3 loop reads CASSPLTGVGTEAFF. The CDR3 DNA sequence: TGTGCCAGCAGCCCCCTAACAGGGGTGGGCACTGAAGCTTTCTTT.

This rearrangement joins TRBV29-1 to TRBJ2-1; 10 positions match TRBD2. The CDR3 runs to 14 residues. Germline lookup yields CDR1 SQVTM and CDR2 ANQGSEA. Losses at the gene ends were 5 bases for V and 7 bases for J; bases not matched to a gene: 8. CDR3 nucleotide sequence: TGCAGCGTTCCTCGGGCTAGCGGGGGAAATGAGCAGTTCTTC. Its protein is CSVPRASGGNEQFF.

The chain carries TRBV5-5 and TRBJ1-1, with D possibly being TRBD1 (5 bases). CDR3 length equals 15 residues. The germline V and J ends were trimmed by 1 base and 3 bases, with 13 bases remaining between them. Germline values: CDR1 SGHKS, CDR2 YYEKEE (reference sequence). DNA of the CDR3: TGTGCCAGCAGCTTGATGGGCAGAGGGGACACTGAAGCTTTCTTT. Amino acids: CASSLMGRGDTEAFF.

V usage is TRBV18 and J usage is TRBJ2-5; D gene ambiguous. The germline V gene encodes CDR1 KGHSH and CDR2 LQKENI. CDR3 size: 12 residues. V was cut by 4 bases and J by 4 bases, with 7 bases left in between. This CDR3 is CASSHAIETQYF. The CDR3 DNA reads TGTGCCAGCTCACACGCGATAGAGACCCAGTACTTC.

The chain has TRBV30 and TRBJ2-3, with a tentative D call TRBD2 (5 bases). Trimming pared 4 bases from V and 2 bases from J, leaving 10 bases between. CDR1 GTSNPN and CDR2 SVGIG come from the germline V gene (reference sequence). CDR3 length: 13 amino acids. CDR3 region: CAWTERYTDTQYF. The CDR3 nucleotides are TGTGCCTGGACGGAGCGGTACACAGATACGCAGTATTTT.

V gene TRBV28 combines with J gene TRBJ1-6, with 8 bases that match TRBD1. Trimming cost V 6 bases and J 1 base; bases outside gene matches: 11. Germline lookup yields CDR1 MDHEN and CDR2 SYDVKM. This CDR3 comprises 18 residues. The CDR3 here is CASSSPGDRLSYNSPLHF. In DNA form, the CDR3 reads TGTGCCAGCAGCTCACCCGGGGACAGGCTGTCCTATAATTCACCCCTCCACTTT.

The CDR3 here is CASSLTPGATNEKLFF. CDR3 DNA: TGTGCCAGCAGTTTAACCCCCGGTGCAACTAATGAAAAACTGTTTTTT. The genes are TRBV28 and TRBJ1-4; D remains unclear. Germline V gives CDR1 MDHEN, CDR2 SYDVKM. The length of the CDR3 is 16 residues. V was trimmed by 2 bases and J by 0 bases, leaving 10 bases between them.

In regard to this clone: At one end, the junction sequence differs from germline, possibly due to a read error. The same CDR3 arises from other DNA sequences in this sample as well. This chain joins TRBV5-4 and TRBJ2-7; 7 bases fit TRBD1. This CDR3 region has 14 residues. Germline CDR1 is SGHNT and CDR2 is YYREEE (reference sequence). CDR3 nucleotide sequence: TGCGCCAGCAGCTTGCGGCAGGGGGCCTACGAGCAGTACTTC. Translation: CASSLRQGAYEQYF.

V gene TRBV4-3 combines with J gene TRBJ2-5; D remains ambiguous. The CDR3 is 14 amino acids. From germline, CDR1 is LGHNA and CDR2 YSLEER. V gave up 2 bases and J gave up 3 bases, with 10 bases separating them. CDR3 sequence (DNA): TGCGCCAGCAGCCAACAATTAGCTGAAGAGACCCAGTACTTC. It yields the protein CASSQQLAEETQYF.

This rearrangement joins TRBV2 to TRBJ2-5, with D perhaps matching TRBD2 (5 bases). Trimming left V 5 bases short and J 1 base short, with 11 bases between. The CDR3 length is 14 residues. CDR1 SNHLY and CDR2 FYNNEI come from the germline V gene. The CDR3 reads CASSRGWGQETQYF. The CDR3, as DNA: TGTGCCAGCAGTCGCGGGTGGGGCCAAGAGACCCAGTACTTC.

This chain uses TRBV6-5 with TRBJ2-7; D uncertain. The CDR3 is made up of 14 amino acids. The ends were cut back, 8 bases at V and 0 bases at J, with 14 bases in the middle. Looked up from germline, CDR1 is MNHEY and CDR2 is SVGAGI. The DNA for the CDR3 is TGTGCCAGCTCCTGGGAAATAAGCTCCTACGAGCAGTACTTC. This codes for CASSWEISSYEQYF.

This chain links TRBV30 with TRBJ1-3, with D hard to call. CDR1 is GTSNPN, CDR2 SVGIG, per germline (reference sequence). The V end was cut by 0 bases, the J end by 4 bases, with 13 bases between. The CDR3 totals 15 residues. The chain's CDR3 is CAWSVPGGAGNTIYF. The CDR3 nucleotides are TGTGCCTGGAGTGTACCCGGAGGAGCAGGAAACACCATATATTTT.

This chain links TRBV11-2 with TRBJ2-5; 9 bases align to TRBD2. V shed 1 base, J shed 4 bases, and the junction held 13 bases outside the gene matches. CDR3 length: 18 residues. CDR1 SGHAT and CDR2 FQNNGV come from the germline V gene. CDR3 sequence (DNA): TGTGCCAGCAGCTTAGCTCGGGCTGGAGCGGGAGGAGGAGAGACCCAGTACTTC. This gives the protein CASSLARAGAGGGETQYF.

Here the CDR3 reads CAIRQGETNEKLFF. The CDR3 bases are TGTGCCATCAGACAGGGGGAGACTAATGAAAAACTGTTTTTT. The chain uses TRBV10-3 and TRBJ1-4; the match to TRBD1 covers 8 bases. The CDR3 extends over 14 amino acids. Trimming cost V 6 bases and J 2 bases; bases outside gene matches: 2. Germline CDR1 reads ENHRY; CDR2 reads SYGVKD.

V usage is TRBV30 and J usage is TRBJ1-3, with a tentative D call TRBD1 (5 bases). Trimming removed 5 bases at V and 7 bases at J, with 12 bases between. The CDR3 contains 12 residues. CDR1 is GTSNPN and CDR2 is SVGIG in the germline V gene (reference sequence). CDR3 nucleotides: TGTGCCTGGGGTAGGGGACGGAACACCATATATTTT. It yields the protein CAWGRGRNTIYF.